One sample yielded the 30 T cell receptor beta chains listed below, sequenced in a study of early T cells in non-severe SARS-CoV-2 infection. Via MiXCR, TCRdb re-called the 5' RACE reads, giving one row per CDR3 protein. Found here are more than 90,000 distinct CDR3 sequences, over 10% of them singletons; the top ten hold around 2.4%. Sequences were obtained from whole blood. Every receptor here comes from an adult who was a healthcare worker with PCR-confirmed SARS-CoV-2 infection or an uninfected control (not recorded which).

This clonotype was detected a few times. The chain employs TRBV11-2 and TRBJ2-7; D is unresolved. Germline V gives CDR1 SGHAT, CDR2 FQNNGV. CDR3 length equals 14 residues. Trimming left V 1 base short and J 2 bases short, with 9 bases between. The chain's CDR3 is CASSLGARTYEQYF. CDR3 DNA sequence: TGTGCCAGCAGCTTAGGGGCTCGGACCTACGAGCAGTACTTC.

This clonotype came up a few times. This chain joins TRBV7-8 and TRBJ2-2, with 7 nucleotides matching TRBD1. The length of the CDR3 is 16 residues. Trimming cost V 2 bases and J 4 bases; bases outside gene matches: 7. In germline, CDR1 is SGHVS, CDR2 FQNEAQ. The DNA for the CDR3 is TGTGCCAGCAGCTTAACAAGGGACAGCAGCACCGGGGAGCTGTTTTTT. It codes for CASSLTRDSSTGELFF.

This clonotype has at least ten counts. The V call is TRBV16, the J call TRBJ1-5, with D perhaps TRBD1 (5 bases). This CDR3 region has 16 residues. Germline assignment: CDR1 KGHSY and CDR2 FQNENV. V was clipped by 4 bases and J by 8 bases, with 21 bases between them. The CDR3 DNA reads TGTGCCAGCAGCCCTGCGGGACCTCTCACGGGCGAGCCCCAGCATTTT. It codes for CASSPAGPLTGEPQHF.

This rearrangement joins TRBV5-1 to TRBJ2-5, with TRBD1 matching 8 bases. V dropped 0 bases and J dropped 2; count of bases not matched to a gene: 9. The CDR3 contains 17 residues. Germline CDR1 SGHRS, CDR2 YFSETQ. CDR3 amino acids: CASSLGAAGTGQETQYF. In DNA, the CDR3 is TGCGCCAGCAGCTTGGGCGCGGCTGGGACAGGACAAGAGACCCAGTACTTC.

V is TRBV28 and J is TRBJ2-1, with D unclear. The CDR3 runs to 12 residues. CDR1 is MDHEN, CDR2 SYDVKM, per germline. V lost 8 bases and J lost 5, with 10 bases in between. CDR3 amino acids: CASSLWDNEQFF. For the CDR3, the DNA is TGTGCCAGCTCCCTTTGGGACAATGAGCAGTTCTTC. The whole variable domain, filled in from reference TRBV28 and TRBJ2-1, reads DVKVTQSSRYLVKRTGEKVFLECVQDMDHENMFWYRQDPGLGLRLIYFSYDVKMKEKGDIPEGYSVSREKKERFSLILESASTNQTSMYLCASSLWDNEQFFGPGTRLTVL.

This sequence joins TRBV27 and TRBJ2-5; TRBD2 aligns across 14 bases. From germline, CDR1 is MNHEY and CDR2 SMNVEV (reference sequence). V trimming: 5 bases; J trimming: 5 bases; junction bases outside the gene matches: 10. This CDR3 has 17 residues. CDR3 sequence: CASSIRTSGGRSETQYF. The CDR3 nucleotides are TGTGCCAGCAGTATCCGGACTAGCGGGGGGCGGAGTGAGACCCAGTACTTC.

This clonotype appeared a few times. The chain combines TRBV20-1 with TRBJ2-7; D is unresolved. The V gene lost 3 bases and the J gene lost 0 bases, with 24 bases spanning the gap. CDR3 length: 18 amino acids. Germline loops: CDR1 DFQATT, CDR2 SNEGSKA (reference sequence). The CDR3 DNA is TGCAGTGCTAGCGAAAAGTTGAAGAGTCGACCGTTCTCCTACGAGCAGTACTTC. This translates into CSASEKLKSRPFSYEQYF.

This chain connects TRBV7-2 to TRBJ2-3; 9 bases fit TRBD1. This CDR3 has 15 amino acids. CDR1 is SGHTA, CDR2 FQGNSA, per germline. With V trimmed by 6 bases and J by 3 bases, 7 bases remained unmatched. The CDR3 protein is CASRLTGGGTDTQYF. The CDR3 DNA reads as TGTGCCAGCAGGCTGACAGGGGGAGGGACAGATACGCAGTATTTT.

In this sample, this clonotype turned up many times. The chain recombines TRBV6-2 or TRBV6-3 with TRBJ2-2; D is ambiguous. The V and J ends lost 5 bases and 2 bases respectively, with 6 bases between them. The CDR3 runs 13 residues. From germline, CDR1 is MNHEY and CDR2 SVGEGT. The CDR3 reads CASSLTNTGELFF. DNA for the CDR3: TGTGCCAGCAGTCTGACCAACACCGGGGAGCTGTTTTTT.

Many counts were recorded for this clonotype. The rearrangement joins TRBV6-1 to TRBJ1-1; 11 bases align to TRBD1. The junction had 11 bases not matched to a gene; V was cut back by 8 bases and J by 3 bases. There are 16 residues in the CDR3. CDR1 is MNHNS and CDR2 is SASEGT in the germline V gene. As DNA, the CDR3 is TGTGCCAGCCGAATTGGACAGGGGGCTCGGTACACTGAAGCTTTCTTT. This codes for CASRIGQGARYTEAFF.

Ten or more counts support this clonotype. The chain links TRBV2 to TRBJ1-2; D is unclear. The ends were cut back, 6 bases at V and 0 bases at J, with 5 bases in the middle. Germline V lookup: CDR1 SNHLY, CDR2 FYNNEI. The CDR3 runs to 12 residues. The CDR3 sequence: CASRHSNYGYTF. The CDR3 nucleotides are TGTGCCAGCAGGCATTCTAACTATGGCTACACCTTC.

A few counts support this clonotype. The rearrangement joins TRBV20-1 to TRBJ2-3, with 11 bases lining up with TRBD2. CDR1 is DFQATT, CDR2 SNEGSKA, per germline (reference sequence). The CDR3 is 20 amino acids. V lost 3 bases to trimming and J lost 3 bases; unmatched junction nucleotides: 20. The CDR3 DNA reads as TGCAGTGCTAGGGTCCCCCGACGGCTAGCGGGGGGAGGGGCGACAGATACGCAGTATTTT. Its protein is CSARVPRRLAGGGATDTQYF.

This clonotype appeared many times. This chain joins TRBV12-3 or TRBV12-4 and TRBJ2-7; D is perhaps TRBD1 (6 bases). CDR3 length: 19 amino acids. Trimming left V 2 bases short and J 0 bases short, with 23 bases between. In DNA form, the CDR3 reads TGTGCCAGCAGTTTAAGCCTGGGGGCGGGCGCGAGGTCCTCCTACGAGCAGTACTTC. This gives the protein CASSLSLGAGARSSYEQYF.

This clonotype was observed many times. This sequence joins TRBV28 and TRBJ1-4; D possibly corresponds to TRBD1 (5 bases). V dropped 2 bases and J dropped 0 bases, with 16 bases sitting between them. Per germline, CDR1 MDHEN and CDR2 SYDVKM. The CDR3 is 18 amino acids. CDR3 in amino acids: CASSLQGLISATNEKLFF. The CDR3 nucleotides are TGTGCCAGCAGTTTACAGGGACTCATATCTGCAACTAATGAAAAACTGTTTTTT.

This clonotype appeared a few times. A much larger clone is a single base away; this may be a read error. The rearrangement uses TRBV7-9 and TRBJ1-1, with no clear D. The CDR3 totals 13 residues. Germline CDR1 SEHNR, CDR2 FQNEAQ (reference sequence). The V gene lost 1 base and the J gene lost 0 bases, with 3 bases spanning the gap. The CDR3 loop is CASSLDLNTEAFF. The CDR3, as DNA: TGTGCCAGCAGCTTAGATCTGAACACTGAAGCTTTCTTT.

The gene calls are TRBV5-5 and TRBJ2-2; a weak D match, TRBD2 (6 bases). The V end was cut by 4 bases, the J end by 0 bases, with 13 bases between. The CDR3 is made up of 16 amino acids. Germline CDR1 reads SGHKS; CDR2 reads YYEKEE (reference sequence). CDR3 loop: CASSLAGTPNTGELFF. The CDR3 DNA reads as TGTGCCAGCAGCCTGGCGGGGACGCCGAACACCGGGGAGCTGTTTTTT.

This chain uses TRBV7-9 with TRBJ1-2; possible D gene TRBD1, 5 bases. The germline V gene has CDR1 SEHNR and CDR2 FQNEAQ (reference sequence). V dropped 1 base and J dropped 6 bases, with 15 bases sitting between them. The CDR3 totals 15 residues. The CDR3: CASSLEVAGSHGYTF. The CDR3 DNA reads TGTGCCAGCAGCTTAGAGGTGGCAGGGAGCCATGGCTACACCTTC.

V and J are TRBV28 and TRBJ2-5, with D possibly being TRBD1 (5 bases). Germline values: CDR1 MDHEN, CDR2 SYDVKM. V dropped 3 bases and J dropped 5 bases, with 10 bases sitting between them. The CDR3 has 13 residues. DNA of the CDR3: TGTGCCAGCAGTTTTGGGGCCCGGGAGACCCAGTACTTC. Its protein is CASSFGARETQYF.

This clonotype came up a few times. DNA of the CDR3: TGTGCCAGCAGCTTGGGCCGCCCCCGGGACTACCTTAGCACAGATACGCAGTATTTT. Residues: CASSLGRPRDYLSTDTQYF. The rearrangement links TRBV5-4 to TRBJ2-3, with TRBD2 identical over 7 bases. Germline trimming cut 0 bases from V and 0 bases from J; bases unmatched to any gene: 13. Germline V CDR1 and CDR2: SGHNT, YYREEE (reference sequence). The CDR3 is made up of 19 amino acids.

Only a few counts were recorded for this clonotype. J is TRBJ2-5 and V is TRBV20-1; 10 bases are a match to TRBD2. The CDR3 contains 15 residues. Germline V lookup: CDR1 DFQATT, CDR2 SNEGSKA (reference sequence). V lost 1 base to trimming and J lost 7 bases; unmatched junction nucleotides: 9. The CDR3 region is CSARAQRGGAATQYF. For the CDR3, the DNA is TGCAGTGCTAGAGCCCAGCGGGGGGGCGCGGCGACCCAGTACTTC.

The chain carries TRBV7-9 and TRBJ1-2, with TRBD1 identical over 8 bases. The CDR3 length is 13 residues. V was clipped by 2 bases and J by 7 bases; unmatched bases: 3. Germline CDR1 reads SEHNR; CDR2 reads FQNEAQ (reference sequence). The CDR3 region is CASSLQGAPGYTF. CDR3 sequence (DNA): TGTGCCAGCAGCTTACAGGGGGCGCCTGGCTACACCTTC. Based on the CDR3 plus reference TRBV7-9 and TRBJ1-2, the full variable domain is DTGVSQNPRHKITKRGQNVTFRCDPISEHNRLYWYRQTLGQGPEFLTYFQNEAQLEKSRLLSDRFSAERPKGSFSTLEIQRTEQGDSAMYLCASSLQGAPGYTFGSGTRLTVV.

The rearrangement uses TRBV5-1 and TRBJ2-2; tentative D call: TRBD2 (5 bases). The CDR3 extends over 14 amino acids. V lost 4 bases to trimming and J lost 3 bases, with 10 bases between them. From germline, CDR1 is SGHRS and CDR2 YFSETQ. The CDR3 here is CASSRTGDTGELFF. The CDR3 DNA reads as TGCGCCAGCAGCCGTACCGGGGACACCGGGGAGCTGTTTTTT.

This clonotype was counted only a few times. The rearrangement joins TRBV2 to TRBJ2-7; D is unclear. The CDR3 extends over 14 amino acids. In germline, CDR1 is SNHLY, CDR2 FYNNEI. The V end lost 3 bases, the J end lost 3 bases, and 12 bases lay between the germline ends. The CDR3 DNA follows: TGTGCCAGCAGTGACAGGTCTTTATTCTACGAGCAGTACTTC. Translating it yields CASSDRSLFYEQYF.

This clonotype has ten or more counts. The rearrangement links TRBV7-6 to TRBJ2-5; 9 positions match TRBD2. Germline CDR1 and CDR2: SGHVS and FNYEAQ. The CDR3 totals 16 residues. Trimming cost V 5 bases and J 3 bases; bases outside gene matches: 10. The CDR3: CASSPKRGVPKETQYF. CDR3 coding DNA: TGTGCCAGCAGCCCGAAGCGGGGGGTCCCTAAAGAGACCCAGTACTTC.

This clonotype was seen a handful of times. The gene calls are TRBV20-1 and TRBJ2-6, with unresolved D. The ends were cut back, 3 bases at V and 0 bases at J, with 9 bases in the middle. Germline V lookup: CDR1 DFQATT, CDR2 SNEGSKA (reference sequence). CDR3 size: 15 residues. The CDR3 is CSASLGRSGANVLTF. In DNA, the CDR3 is TGCAGTGCTAGTTTAGGTCGCTCTGGGGCCAACGTCCTGACTTTC.

There are many counts of this clonotype. The chain combines TRBV14 with TRBJ1-1; 7 positions agree with TRBD1. Germline V gives CDR1 SGHDN, CDR2 FVKESK. This CDR3 is 15 amino acids long. With 3 bases clipped from V and 1 base from J, the junction kept 5 bases outside the gene matches. CDR3 DNA sequence: TGTGCCAGCAGCCACCTGGGACAGAAGAACACTGAAGCTTTCTTT. This translates into CASSHLGQKNTEAFF.

This clonotype was detected a few times. V gene TRBV29-1 combines with J gene TRBJ1-2; D is unclear. Looked up from germline, CDR1 is SQVTM and CDR2 is ANQGSEA. V was trimmed by 5 bases and J by 2 bases, leaving 12 bases between them. The CDR3 is made up of 13 amino acids. In DNA form, the CDR3 reads TGCAGCGTTAACGGGCGAGGGAACTATGGCTACACCTTC. Residues: CSVNGRGNYGYTF.

V gene TRBV12-3 or TRBV12-4 combines with J gene TRBJ2-3; D is unresolved. The CDR3 is made up of 15 amino acids. With 8 bases removed from V and 7 bases from J, the gap between germline ends came to 22 bases. The CDR3, as DNA: TGTGCCAGCTGGTCGTGGTTGTCGGAAGGGAATACGCAGTATTTT. Translation gives CASWSWLSEGNTQYF.

There are many counts of this clonotype. J is TRBJ1-5 and V is TRBV19; D possibly corresponds to TRBD1 (6 bases). The CDR3 loop spans 14 amino acids. The germline CDR1 and CDR2 sequences are LNHDA and SQIVND (reference sequence). Trimming stripped 5 bases from V and 4 bases from J, with 12 bases between. The CDR3 here is CASSGQGLNQPQHF. The CDR3 DNA reads TGTGCCAGTAGTGGGCAGGGGCTGAATCAGCCCCAGCATTTT.

This clonotype has at least ten counts. This rearrangement joins TRBV12-3 or TRBV12-4 to TRBJ2-1; either TRBD1 or TRBD2 may fit D (5 bases each). The CDR3 totals 15 residues. Trimming took off 3 bases at V and 5 bases at J, with 14 bases between the two ends. The CDR3 loop reads CASSFAQKGHNEQFF. The CDR3 DNA follows: TGTGCCAGCAGTTTCGCCCAAAAGGGACACAATGAGCAGTTCTTC.